A selection of T cell receptor beta chains follows, all from one sample in a study of cytomegalovirus exposure and HLA in healthy donors. Assay used: immunoSEQ multiplex PCR; TCRdb lists only in-frame clones, some missing. Of 95,000 to 100,000 clones listed, approximately 89% were seen once; the top ten hold about 3.7%. The sequencing input was PBMCs. The receptors were gathered from a young man in good health and CMV-seronegative. Both conserved end residues are part of each CDR3. The order of the fields is D gene, clone size, V gene, J gene, CDR3 protein, CDR3 DNA. The D gene is left open where the match is weak. Clone size is given for some rows only: seen once, a few or many times, or a class if the clone is expanded.

D: .; size: .; V: TRBV11-1; J: TRBJ1-2; CDR3: CASSRTTSPGPSGYTF; DNA: TGTGCCAGCAGCAGAACCACAAGTCCAGGGCCCAGCGGCTACACCTTC
D: TRBD2; size: .; V: TRBV19; J: TRBJ2-5; CDR3: CASSPLGGGAPETQYF; DNA: TGTGCCAGTAGTCCCCTGGGCGGGGGGGCCCCAGAGACCCAGTACTTC
D: .; size: .; V: TRBV9; J: TRBJ2-2; CDR3: CASSYTGELFF; DNA: TGTGCCAGCTCATACACCGGGGAGCTGTTTTTT
D: .; size: .; V: TRBV6-6; J: TRBJ1-5; CDR3: CASENRASNQPQHF; DNA: TGTGCCAGCGAAAACAGGGCTAGCAATCAGCCCCAGCATTTT
D: TRBD1; size: .; V: TRBV9; J: TRBJ2-7; CDR3: CASSPGGAYEQYF; DNA: TGTGCCAGCAGCCCAGGGGGCGCCTACGAGCAGTACTTC
D: .; size: .; V: TRBV14; J: TRBJ1-1; CDR3: CASSQGTASEAFF; DNA: TGTGCCAGCAGCCAAGGGACAGCCTCTGAAGCTTTCTTT
D: .; size: .; V: TRBV9; J: TRBJ1-2; CDR3: CASGGPFGYTF; DNA: TGTGCCAGCGGAGGCCCTTTTGGCTACACCTTC
D: .; size: .; V: TRBV5-1; J: TRBJ2-4; CDR3: CASSLGVENIQYF; DNA: TGCGCCAGCAGCTTGGGAGTAGAAAACATTCAGTACTTC
D: TRBD1; size: .; V: TRBV7-3; J: TRBJ1-1; CDR3: CASTFTGQRLPGGAFF; DNA: TGTGCCAGCACCTTTACGGGACAGCGCCTTCCCGGGGGCGCTTTCTTT
D: TRBD1; size: .; V: TRBV6-5; J: TRBJ2-7; CDR3: CASSWDRSSSYEQYF; DNA: TGTGCCAGCAGTTGGGACAGGTCGAGCTCCTACGAGCAGTACTTC
D: .; size: .; V: TRBV6-1; J: TRBJ2-3; CDR3: CASTAGLTDTQYF; DNA: TGTGCCAGCACGGCAGGACTAACAGATACGCAGTATTTT
D: .; size: .; V: TRBV7-9; J: TRBJ1-1; CDR3: CASRQMNTEAFF; DNA: TGTGCCAGCAGACAGATGAACACTGAAGCTTTCTTT
D: TRBD1; size: .; V: TRBV27; J: TRBJ2-7; CDR3: CASSLQGNGQGKTYEQYF; DNA: TGTGCCAGCAGTTTACAGGGAAATGGACAGGGAAAAACCTACGAGCAGTACTTC
D: TRBD1; size: .; V: TRBV18; J: TRBJ1-4; CDR3: CASSTTGEWGEKLFF; DNA: TGTGCCAGTTCCACTACAGGGGAATGGGGTGAAAAACTGTTTTTT
D: .; size: once; V: TRBV11-2; J: TRBJ2-1; CDR3: CASSRLSYNEQFF; DNA: TGTGCCAGCAGCCGTTTGTCCTACAATGAGCAGTTCTTC
D: .; size: .; V: TRBV5-1; J: TRBJ1-1; CDR3: CASSLDRSYTEAFF; DNA: TGCGCCAGCAGCTTGGACAGAAGTTACACTGAAGCTTTCTTT
D: .; size: .; V: TRBV14; J: TRBJ2-1; CDR3: CASSQPGLAQFF; DNA: TGTGCCAGCAGCCAGCCGGGACTGGCGCAGTTCTTC
D: .; size: once; V: TRBV6-1; J: TRBJ2-7; CDR3: CASTGTGDNEQYF; DNA: TGTGCCAGCACTGGGACGGGAGATAACGAGCAGTACTTC
D: .; size: .; V: TRBV29-1; J: TRBJ2-3; CDR3: CSVEGGVGPDTQYF; DNA: TGCAGCGTTGAAGGGGGAGTTGGCCCAGATACGCAGTATTTT
D: .; size: few; V: TRBV5-4; J: TRBJ1-1; CDR3: CASSLAQNTEAFF; DNA: TGTGCCAGCAGCTTGGCACAGAACACTGAAGCTTTCTTT
D: TRBD2; size: once; V: TRBV4-2; J: TRBJ2-7; CDR3: CASSQTTVGTTSYEQYF; DNA: TGTGCCAGCAGCCAAACTACCGTCGGGACTACTTCCTACGAGCAGTACTTC
D: TRBD1; size: .; V: TRBV7-2; J: TRBJ2-7; CDR3: CASSTRLGQAYEQYF; DNA: TGTGCCAGCAGCACAAGATTGGGACAGGCCTACGAGCAGTACTTC
D: TRBD1; size: once; V: TRBV28; J: TRBJ1-5; CDR3: CASSSPTGGFHQPQHF; DNA: TGTGCCAGCAGCTCTCCGACAGGGGGCTTCCATCAGCCCCAGCATTTT
D: .; size: .; V: TRBV11-3; J: TRBJ2-1; CDR3: CASSLGGGGYNEQFF; DNA: TGTGCCAGCAGCTTAGGAGGGGGGGGATACAATGAGCAGTTCTTC
D: .; size: .; V: TRBV27; J: TRBJ1-2; CDR3: CASGIRGGYTF; DNA: TGTGCCAGCGGTATAAGGGGTGGCTACACCTTC
D: TRBD1; size: .; V: TRBV28; J: TRBJ2-7; CDR3: CASSGQGTYEQYF; DNA: TGTGCCAGCAGCGGACAGGGGACCTACGAGCAGTACTTC
D: .; size: .; V: TRBV4-1; J: TRBJ1-2; CDR3: CASSQEGGGGYTF; DNA: TGCGCCAGCAGCCAAGAAGGAGGCGGCGGCTACACCTTC
D: .; size: .; V: TRBV7-2; J: TRBJ1-1; CDR3: CASSLDVRTEAFF; DNA: TGTGCCAGCAGCTTAGATGTGCGGACTGAAGCTTTCTTT
D: .; size: .; V: TRBV28; J: TRBJ1-2; CDR3: CASSPDGLSAGGYGYTF; DNA: TGTGCCAGCAGCCCTGACGGGCTAAGCGCTGGGGGGTATGGCTACACCTTC
D: .; size: .; V: TRBV7-2; J: TRBJ2-3; CDR3: CASSSGQSTDTQYF; DNA: TGTGCCAGCAGCTCAGGACAGTCCACAGATACGCAGTATTTT
D: TRBD1; size: .; V: TRBV2; J: TRBJ2-4; CDR3: CASSEIRDRGPSIQYF; DNA: TGTGCCAGCAGTGAAATAAGGGACAGGGGGCCGAGCATTCAGTACTTC
D: TRBD2; size: .; V: TRBV6-5; J: TRBJ2-7; CDR3: CASSKSGSPYEQYF; DNA: TGTGCCAGCAGTAAAAGCGGGAGCCCCTACGAGCAGTACTTC
D: .; size: .; V: TRBV5-4; J: TRBJ1-2; CDR3: CASSFFTGTKDNYGYTF; DNA: TGTGCCAGCAGCTTTTTCACAGGGACTAAGGATAACTATGGCTACACCTTC
D: TRBD1; size: .; V: TRBV6-4; J: TRBJ1-1; CDR3: CASSDSPGTGRTFF; DNA: TGTGCCAGCAGTGACTCCCCCGGGACAGGGAGAACTTTCTTT
D: .; size: .; V: TRBV27; J: TRBJ1-2; CDR3: CASSLSSLWLPNYGYTF; DNA: TGTGCCAGCAGTTTATCCTCTCTCTGGCTGCCAAACTATGGCTACACCTTC
D: TRBD2; size: .; V: TRBV14; J: TRBJ2-1; CDR3: CASSRPGLAGVEQFF; DNA: TGTGCCAGCAGCCGACCGGGACTAGCGGGAGTTGAGCAGTTCTTC
D: .; size: .; V: TRBV29-1; J: TRBJ2-3; CDR3: CSVSRSSTDTQYF; DNA: TGCAGCGTCTCGAGGAGTAGCACAGATACGCAGTATTTT
D: TRBD1; size: once; V: TRBV7-6; J: TRBJ1-1; CDR3: CASSFRRDSLEAFF; DNA: TGTGCCAGCAGCTTTCGTAGGGACAGTCTTGAAGCTTTCTTT
D: .; size: few; V: TRBV5-1; J: TRBJ2-1; CDR3: CASSLDSSSSYNEQFF; DNA: TGCGCCAGCAGCTTGGACAGCTCAAGCTCCTACAATGAGCAGTTCTTC
D: .; size: .; V: TRBV7-8; J: TRBJ1-1; CDR3: CASSPSRTTNTEAFF; DNA: TGTGCCAGCAGCCCCTCTCGGACAACGAACACTGAAGCTTTCTTT
D: .; size: .; V: TRBV27; J: TRBJ2-1; CDR3: CASSLSRQYYNEQFF; DNA: TGTGCCAGCAGTTTATCCCGACAGTACTACAATGAGCAGTTCTTC
D: TRBD1; size: few; V: TRBV6-5; J: TRBJ2-6; CDR3: CASGRGLSGANVLTF; DNA: TGTGCCAGCGGCAGGGGGTTATCTGGGGCCAACGTCCTGACTTTC
D: TRBD2; size: .; V: TRBV30; J: TRBJ2-3; CDR3: CAWTRLAGVSSTDTQYF; DNA: TGTGCCTGGACCCGACTAGCGGGAGTAAGTAGCACAGATACGCAGTATTTT
D: .; size: .; V: TRBV28; J: TRBJ1-3; CDR3: CASSLRGLNTIYF; DNA: TGTGCCAGCAGTTTACGGGGACTAAACACCATATATTTT
D: TRBD1; size: .; V: TRBV6-1; J: TRBJ1-1; CDR3: CASSGQGKNTEAFF; DNA: TGTGCCAGCAGCGGACAGGGAAAGAACACTGAAGCTTTCTTT
D: .; size: once; V: TRBV10-3; J: TRBJ1-2; CDR3: CAARGEAFGYTF; DNA: TGTGCCGCCCGGGGGGAAGCGTTTGGCTACACCTTC
D: TRBD1; size: medium-sized; V: TRBV6-1; J: TRBJ2-3; CDR3: CASSSGTGADTQYF; DNA: TGTGCCAGCAGCTCTGGGACAGGGGCAGATACGCAGTATTTT
D: TRBD2; size: .; V: TRBV14; J: TRBJ2-1; CDR3: CASSRGLAGVNEQFF; DNA: TGTGCCAGCAGCCGGGGACTAGCGGGAGTTAATGAGCAGTTCTTC
D: TRBD2; size: .; V: TRBV4-3; J: TRBJ2-3; CDR3: CASSHQRDKLNTQYF; DNA: TGCGCCAGCAGCCACCAGCGGGATAAGCTGAATACGCAGTATTTT
D: TRBD2; size: .; V: TRBV27; J: TRBJ2-1; CDR3: CASSAGGYNEQFF; DNA: TGTGCCAGCAGTGCGGGGGGGTACAATGAGCAGTTCTTC
D: TRBD1; size: .; V: TRBV5-1; J: TRBJ2-6; CDR3: CASGTGGPPGANVLTF; DNA: TGCGCCAGCGGCACAGGGGGCCCACCTGGGGCCAACGTCCTGACTTTC
D: TRBD1; size: .; V: TRBV18; J: TRBJ2-7; CDR3: CASSPRTGVYEQYF; DNA: TGTGCCAGCTCACCACGGACAGGGGTCTACGAGCAGTACTTC
D: TRBD1; size: .; V: TRBV2; J: TRBJ1-5; CDR3: CASRRTGAYQPQHF; DNA: TGTGCCAGTCGAAGGACAGGGGCTTATCAGCCCCAGCATTTT
D: .; size: .; V: TRBV15; J: TRBJ1-1; CDR3: CATSRVLGPTEAFF; DNA: TGTGCCACCAGCAGAGTTCTGGGGCCCACTGAAGCTTTCTTT
D: .; size: .; V: TRBV7-9; J: TRBJ1-4; CDR3: CASGVAGAGEKLFF; DNA: TGTGCCTCCGGGGTTGCGGGGGCCGGTGAAAAACTGTTTTTT
D: TRBD1; size: .; V: TRBV9; J: TRBJ2-2; CDR3: CASSAWRDRGSGELFF; DNA: TGTGCCAGCAGCGCATGGCGGGACAGGGGATCCGGGGAGCTGTTTTTT
D: .; size: once; V: TRBV7-6; J: TRBJ2-5; CDR3: CASSSGDQETQYF; DNA: TGTGCCAGCAGCTCCGGGGACCAAGAGACCCAGTACTTC